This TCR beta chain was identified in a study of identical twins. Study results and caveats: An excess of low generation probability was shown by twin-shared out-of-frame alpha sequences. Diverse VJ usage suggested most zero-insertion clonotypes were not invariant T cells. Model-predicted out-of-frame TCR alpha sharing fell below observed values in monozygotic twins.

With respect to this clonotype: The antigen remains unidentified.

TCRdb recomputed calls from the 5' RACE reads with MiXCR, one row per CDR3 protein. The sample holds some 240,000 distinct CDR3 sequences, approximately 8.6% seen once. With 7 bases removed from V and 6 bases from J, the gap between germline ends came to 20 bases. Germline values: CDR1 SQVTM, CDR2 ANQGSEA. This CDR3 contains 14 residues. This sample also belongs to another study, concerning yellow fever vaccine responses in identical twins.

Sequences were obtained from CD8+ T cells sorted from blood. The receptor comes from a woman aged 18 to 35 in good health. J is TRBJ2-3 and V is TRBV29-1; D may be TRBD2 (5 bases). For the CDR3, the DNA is TGCAGCGCCATTCGGGATTCCCTGATTGATACGCAGTATTTT. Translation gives CSAIRDSLIDTQYF.